The clone carrying this TCR beta chain occurred a few times. Its antigen is undetermined. The data originate from a study of blood T cells in healthy people across ages. This CDR3 spans 16 amino acids. V lost 1 base and J 7 bases, leaving 16 bases between the germline ends. Germline CDR1 LGHNA, CDR2 YNFKEQ. Study conclusions and caveats: Compared with aged donors, long-lived donors showed fewer expanded clones, suggesting selection.

Primers used in a second PCR of roughly 6 to 11 cycles were a sample-barcoded 5' primer and a J-beta primer mix. TCRdb passed the 5' RACE reads through MiXCR, listing each CDR3 protein once. The profile shows roughly 1,500,000 distinct CDR3 sequences, 35% to 45% of them singletons. Specimen: blood. The V and J genes are TRBV4-2 and TRBJ2-2, with D possibly matching TRBD2 (5 bases). The sequence derives from a woman aged 18-29 years in good health. In DNA form, the CDR3 reads TGTGCCAGCAGCCAAGCTGATGGGCTAGCAAACGGGGAGCTGTTTTTT. Translated: CASSQADGLANGELFF.